The 14 T cell receptor beta chains below come from one sample, sequenced in a study of T cell responses to AZD1222 COVID-19 vaccine. Measured with immunoSEQ multiplex PCR; TCRdb has only the in-frame clones, and not every one. The repertoire consists of some 100,000 clones, with 85% to 90% occurring once and the leading ten covering 3.3%. This specimen was peripheral blood, taken on day 0 of AZD1222 vaccination. These receptors were taken from an adult in good health.

The V gene is TRBV2, the J gene TRBJ2-5; possible D gene TRBD2, 6 bases. The CDR3 extends over 13 amino acids. Trimming removed 4 bases from V and 4 bases from J, with 10 bases in between. Looked up from germline, CDR1 is SNHLY and CDR2 is FYNNEI. CDR3 protein: CASSAWGGETQYF. DNA of the CDR3: TGTGCCAGCAGTGCGTGGGGAGGAGAGACCCAGTACTTC.

The rearrangement joins TRBV7-9 to TRBJ2-1, with D hard to call. With 3 bases removed from V and 0 bases from J, the gap between germline ends came to 9 bases. The length of the CDR3 is 15 residues. From germline, CDR1 is SEHNR and CDR2 FQNEAQ (reference sequence). CDR3 loop: CASSLHGSSYNEQFF. The CDR3 DNA reads TGTGCCAGCAGCTTGCATGGTAGCTCCTACAATGAGCAGTTCTTC.

This clone has more than one count but fewer than ten. The DNA of the CDR3 is TGTGCCAGCAGCTTAGGGAATCAGCCCCAGCATTTT. It codes for CASSLGNQPQHF. J is TRBJ1-5 and V is TRBV5-6, with unresolved D. The V gene lost 2 bases and the J gene lost 4 bases, with 4 bases spanning the gap. Germline values: CDR1 SGHDT, CDR2 YYEEEE. The CDR3 is 12 residues long.

The chain uses TRBV2 and TRBJ2-5; 9 nucleotides agree with TRBD1. Germline lookup yields CDR1 SNHLY and CDR2 FYNNEI. The CDR3 runs to 19 residues. Losses at the gene ends were 6 bases for V and 4 bases for J; bases not matched to a gene: 21. The CDR3 nucleotides are TGTGCCAGCAGAATTTCCCCACCCCGCGTGGTGACAGGGGGAGAGACCCAGTACTTC. Protein: CASRISPPRVVTGGETQYF. The whole variable domain, filled in from reference TRBV2 and TRBJ2-5, reads EPEVTQTPSHQVTQMGQEVILRCVPISNHLYFYWYRQILGQKVEFLVSFYNNEISEKSEIFDDQFSVERPDGSNFTLKIRSTKLEDSAMYFCASRISPPRVVTGGETQYFGPGTRLLVL.

V and J are TRBV7-2 and TRBJ2-7, with TRBD1 matching over 9 bases. Germline loops: CDR1 SGHTA, CDR2 FQGNSA. J lost 3 bases, V lost 4 bases, and 4 bases had no gene match. The length of the CDR3 is 14 residues. CDR3 amino acids: CASSSGTGYYEQYF. CDR3 sequence (DNA): TGTGCCAGCAGCTCCGGGACAGGGTACTACGAGCAGTACTTC. The whole variable domain, remainder taken from reference TRBV7-2 and TRBJ2-7, is GAGVSQSPSNKVTEKGKDVELRCDPISGHTALYWYRQSLGQGLEFLIYFQGNSAPDKSGLPSDRFSAERTGGSVSTLTIQRTQQEDSAVYLCASSSGTGYYEQYFGPGTRLTVT.

The rearrangement links TRBV5-1 to TRBJ1-2; D is undetermined. Germline V lookup: CDR1 SGHRS, CDR2 YFSETQ. The CDR3 extends over 14 amino acids. V was trimmed by 0 bases and J by 2 bases, leaving 8 bases between them. CDR3: CASSLDGSNYGYTF. CDR3 in DNA: TGCGCCAGCAGCTTGGACGGATCGAACTATGGCTACACCTTC.

The chain recombines TRBV7-9 with TRBJ1-3; D is unresolved. V was cut by 1 base and J by 1 base, with 5 bases left in between. Per the germline V gene, CDR1 is SEHNR and CDR2 is FQNEAQ (reference sequence). There are 14 residues in the CDR3. The CDR3 DNA reads TGTGCCAGCAGCTTAGGCAGTTCTGGAAACACCATATATTTT. This codes for CASSLGSSGNTIYF.

This rearrangement joins TRBV6-2 or TRBV6-3 to TRBJ2-7, with 8 bases matching TRBD1. V trimming: 6 bases; J trimming: 0 bases; junction bases outside the gene matches: 7. This CDR3 has 15 amino acids. Germline CDR1 and CDR2: MNHEY and SVGEGT. The CDR3 region is CASSLQGGPSYEQYF. The CDR3 nucleotides read TGTGCCAGCAGCTTACAGGGGGGACCCTCCTACGAGCAGTACTTC.

The chain couples TRBV4-1 to TRBJ2-7, with 11 bases identical to TRBD2. J was trimmed by 7 bases and V by 3 bases; bases with no gene match: 5. There are 14 residues in the CDR3. Germline CDR1 MGHRA, CDR2 YSYEKL. The DNA of the CDR3 is TGCGCCAGCAGCCATCTAGCGGGGGGCCATGAGCAGTACTTC. It is translated as CASSHLAGGHEQYF.

The chain combines TRBV2 with TRBJ2-3; D ambiguous. V lost 1 base and J lost 0, with 5 bases in between. Germline assignment: CDR1 SNHLY and CDR2 FYNNEI. This CDR3 has 14 amino acids. The CDR3, as DNA: TGTGCCAGCAGTGAAGGGGTTAGCACAGATACGCAGTATTTT. Encoded protein: CASSEGVSTDTQYF.

V gene TRBV6-5 combines with J gene TRBJ1-1; D might be TRBD1 (5 bases). Germline CDR1 is MNHEY and CDR2 is SVGAGI. V was cut by 10 bases and J by 1 base, with 19 bases left in between. The CDR3 sequence is 15 residues long. The CDR3 DNA reads TGTGCCACCCGAAACTCCGGTACAGGGAACACTGAAGCTTTCTTT. This encodes CATRNSGTGNTEAFF.

This chain links TRBV10-3 with TRBJ2-7, with D tentatively TRBD1 (6 bases). V was pared by 0 bases and J by 1 base, with 7 bases between. The CDR3 is 14 amino acids. Per the germline V gene, CDR1 is ENHRY and CDR2 is SYGVKD. CDR3 amino acids: CAISESQGSYEQYF. The CDR3 DNA sequence: TGTGCCATCAGTGAGTCGCAGGGGTCCTACGAGCAGTACTTC.

The rearrangement links TRBV16 to TRBJ2-2; 8 bases map to TRBD1. The V gene end was trimmed by 4 bases and the J gene end by 4 bases; junction bases not matched to a gene: 14. The CDR3 runs to 18 residues. CDR1 is KGHSY and CDR2 is FQNENV in the germline V gene. CDR3 amino acids: CASSPWTGRSVGTGELFF. DNA of the CDR3: TGTGCCAGCAGCCCTTGGACAGGGAGAAGCGTAGGCACCGGGGAGCTGTTTTTT.

The V and J genes are TRBV19 and TRBJ2-5; D uncertain. Germline-derived CDR1 and CDR2 are LNHDA and SQIVND (reference sequence). With 4 bases removed from V and 5 bases from J, the gap between germline ends came to 8 bases. This CDR3 has 12 residues. The CDR3 spells CASSNLLETQYF. The CDR3 coding sequence is TGTGCCAGTAGTAACCTCTTGGAGACCCAGTACTTC.